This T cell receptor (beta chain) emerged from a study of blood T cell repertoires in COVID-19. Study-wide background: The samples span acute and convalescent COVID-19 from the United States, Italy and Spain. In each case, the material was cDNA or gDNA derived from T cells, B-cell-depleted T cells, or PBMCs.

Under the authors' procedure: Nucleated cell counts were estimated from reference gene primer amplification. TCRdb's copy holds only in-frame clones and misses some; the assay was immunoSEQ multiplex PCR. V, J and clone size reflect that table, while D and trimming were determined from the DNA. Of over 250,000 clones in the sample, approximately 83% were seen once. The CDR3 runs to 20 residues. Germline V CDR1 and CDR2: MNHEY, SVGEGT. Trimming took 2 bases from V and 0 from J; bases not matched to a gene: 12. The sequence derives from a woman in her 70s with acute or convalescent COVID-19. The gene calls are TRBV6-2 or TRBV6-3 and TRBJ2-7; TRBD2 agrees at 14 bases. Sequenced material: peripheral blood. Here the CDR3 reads CASSYVPWTSGGLPSYEQYF. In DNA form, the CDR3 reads TGTGCCAGCAGTTACGTCCCCTGGACTAGCGGGGGGTTACCCTCCTACGAGCAGTACTTC.